Sequencing of this TCR beta chain was carried out in a study of T cells in women clearing cervical HPV infection. Across the whole study: Controls gave blood once infection was undetectable; cases at lesion identification.

Note on this clone: Sequencing ends 3 residues short of the CDR3 end; the germline J gene provides the rest.

The assay was immunoSEQ multiplex PCR, and TCRdb's table has in-frame clones only and misses some. Seen in this sample are roughly 22,000 clones; the ten most common clones hold 9% to 15%. The CDR3 has 13 amino acids. The germline CDR1 and CDR2 sequences are SNHLY and FYNNEI. This clonotype was obtained from a woman between 18 and 75 years old with a cervical HPV16 infection that either progressed to CIN3+ or cleared (not recorded which). The J gene is TRBJ1-2, the V gene TRBV2; D is possibly TRBD1 (5 bases). What was sequenced was blood buffy coat. The DNA read from the CDR3 is TGTGCCAGCGCGAAAACAGGTTACAATGAC. Protein product: CASAKTGYND. The full CDR3 sequence reads CASAKTGYNDYTF.